This T cell receptor beta chain was sequenced in a study of control samples from healthy donors and cancer patients. Produced via immunoSEQ multiplex PCR; TCRdb's table is partial and in-frame only. The table lists 90,000 or so clones, around 90% of them singletons. There are 15 residues in the CDR3. Germline V CDR1 and CDR2: ENHRY, SYGVKD. V lost 4 bases to trimming and J lost 5 bases; unmatched junction nucleotides: 9. The receptor's source is a woman aged 70 to 79 in good health. This chain connects TRBV10-3 to TRBJ1-2; 8 bases fit TRBD1. The sequenced material came from blood. The CDR3 sequence: CAISGTGRDLYGYTF. The CDR3 coding sequence is TGTGCCATCAGTGGGACAGGGAGGGATCTTTATGGCTACACCTTC.